This T cell receptor beta chain was sequenced for a study of CD8+CD57+ T cells in acquired aplastic anemia listed by TCRdb under 2018. For the wider study: A mean of 3.2 ug of DNA, ranging from roughly 0.19 to 27.4 ug, was extracted from sorted CD4+ and CD8+ cells. An average of approximately 10 million reads for CD4+ cells and under 13 million reads for CD8+ cells was obtained from healthy donor samples. General findings and caveats noted by the study authors: Around 28 CD8+ CDR3 sequences were found to be shared between patients and controls, but these sequences appeared to be highly expressed in patients and within the immunodominant clones of the patients. Between patients and healthy controls, no significant difference in CD8+ Simpson's diversity was found (P=0.060).

In the study, sorted CD4+ and CD8+ blood T cells from patients with severe aplastic anemia and from healthy subjects underwent deep sequencing of TCR repertoires. Ficoll-Paque density gradient centrifugation was used to isolate peripheral blood mononuclear cells. Before DNA extraction, CD4+ and CD8+ T cells were sorted by FACS or by magnetic beads. This clonotype was recorded at least ten times. Its antigen target is currently unknown. A junction end diverges from the germline sequence, so it may reflect a read error. Reading from cysteine to phenylalanine, the CDR3 counts 12 amino acids. Left in the record is the CDR3 DNA by itself, 36 bases read in frame from the first base. Per the germline V gene (reference sequence), DFQATT is the CDR1 and SNEGSKA is the CDR2. Genomic DNA was used as template for profiling of TCR beta VDJ combinations and CDR3 sequences. An Illumina HiSeq 2000 was used for TCR repertoire sequencing. Processing in the source paper ran as follows. Repertoire assessment relied on Simpson's diversity index, CDR3 size and DJ length profiles, and TRBV/TRBJ rearrangement plots. The most abundant DNA sequence in the deep sequencing data was taken as the immunodominant clone. CDR3 amino acid sequences were screened for sharing across subjects and compared with published repertoires and the VDJdb database. TCRdb reworked the public reads: Q25 trimming with fastp, MiXCR clone assembly, productive beta chains retained. Records with the same CDR3 protein are collapsed into one entry carrying the most frequent genes and DNA. For this entry, the V and J calls and clone size follow TCRdb and not the study's own pipeline. In this sample the table shows roughly 180,000 distinct CDR3 sequences, approximately 49% of which occur a single time. The top ten constitute 2.9% of the sample.

This TCR came from a human donor in good health. The sequenced material came from sorted CD4+, CD8+, or CD8+CD57+ T cells (not recorded which) from PBMCs. This chain is built from TRBV20-1 and TRBJ2-1; the D call is possibly TRBD1 or TRBD2, each sharing 5 bases. The nucleotides read TGCAGTGCTAGAGCCCCCCAGGGAGATATTGGCTTC. Its product reads: CSARAPQGDIGF.